These T cell receptor beta chains were read from a single sample in a study of blood T cell repertoires in COVID-19. Profiling relied on immunoSEQ multiplex PCR, and the TCRdb table lists in-frame clones only, not all of them. The profile shows some 20,000 clones, about 90% of them singletons. Material: peripheral blood. These receptors were collected from a human donor in a cohort sampled during active COVID-19. Both conserved end residues are part of each CDR3. Fields, in order: J gene, D gene, V gene, clone size, CDR3 protein, CDR3 DNA. A D gene is named only where the DNA matches it firmly. The size field is filled for only some rows; it gives once, few, many or a size class.

TRBJ2-1,-,TRBV6-2/TRBV6-3,-,CASSLGLNFPNEQFF,TGTGCCAGCAGTTTAGGACTAAATTTCCCCAATGAGCAGTTCTTC
TRBJ2-3,-,TRBV4-2,-,CASSQPRGARTDTQYF,TGTGCCAGCAGCCAGCCCCGGGGGGCTAGGACAGATACGCAGTATTTT
TRBJ2-3,TRBD2,TRBV6-2/TRBV6-3,-,CASSYSGTSGPKGWTDTQYF,TGTGCCAGCAGTTACTCCGGGACTAGCGGACCGAAAGGGTGGACAGATACGCAGTATTTT
TRBJ2-5,TRBD2,TRBV10-2,-,CASRWAGVETQYF,TGCGCCAGTAGATGGGCGGGAGTGGAGACCCAGTACTTC
TRBJ1-2,TRBD1,TRBV7-2,few,CASSIAGGRVGGYTF,TGTGCCAGCAGCATTGCAGGGGGGCGCGTAGGCGGCTACACCTTC
TRBJ1-4,TRBD1,TRBV19,-,CASSMGDRPNEKLFF,TGTGCCAGTAGTATGGGGGACAGACCAAATGAAAAACTGTTTTTT
TRBJ1-5,-,TRBV28,-,CASTPQVSNQPQHF,TGTGCCAGCACCCCACAGGTTAGCAATCAGCCCCAGCATTTT
TRBJ1-5,-,TRBV19,once,CASSIVWTADNQPQHF,TGTGCCAGTAGTATAGTCTGGACAGCGGACAATCAGCCCCAGCATTTT
TRBJ1-4,TRBD1,TRBV2,-,CASSPQGALNEKLFF,TGTGCCAGCAGTCCACAGGGGGCGCTTAATGAAAAACTGTTTTTT
TRBJ1-1,-,TRBV5-1,-,CASSPFGGGTEAFF,TGCGCCAGCAGCCCCTTCGGGGGGGGCACTGAAGCTTTCTTT
TRBJ1-1,TRBD1,TRBV10-3,-,CAISEYRGEAFF,TGTGCCATCAGTGAGTACAGGGGTGAAGCTTTCTTT
TRBJ1-1,-,TRBV4-3,once,CASSGQLNTEAFF,TGCGCCAGCAGTGGTCAGTTAAACACTGAAGCTTTCTTT
TRBJ1-2,-,TRBV2,-,CASSEGQARSMANTF,TGTGCCAGCAGTGAGGGCCAGGCCCGTTCTATGGCTAACACCTTC
TRBJ2-1,TRBD2,TRBV27,-,CASSRAGGPSYNEQFF,TGTGCCAGCAGCAGGGCGGGGGGTCCTTCCTACAATGAGCAGTTCTTC
TRBJ2-1,TRBD2,TRBV5-5,-,CASSPGLAEYNEQFF,TGTGCCAGCAGCCCCGGGCTAGCGGAATACAATGAGCAGTTCTTC
TRBJ2-1,TRBD2,TRBV29-1,-,CSGGLAGSYNEQFF,TGCAGCGGGGGACTAGCGGGCTCCTACAATGAGCAGTTCTTC
TRBJ2-2,-,TRBV19,-,CASSNSNTGELFF,TGTGCCAGTAGTAACTCGAACACCGGGGAGCTGTTTTTT
TRBJ2-2,TRBD2,TRBV24-1,-,CATSDLGLVRGRPVGELFF,TGTGCCACCAGTGATTTGGGACTAGTGAGGGGTCGGCCCGTCGGGGAGCTGTTTTTT
TRBJ1-2,TRBD1,TRBV6-1,-,CASSEGPQGVRYGYTF,TGTGCCAGCAGTGAAGGCCCCCAGGGGGTGAGGTATGGCTACACCTTC
TRBJ1-3,TRBD1,TRBV5-8,-,CASSPPGGGNSGNTIYF,TGTGCCAGCAGCCCCCCAGGGGGAGGCAACTCTGGAAACACCATATATTTT
TRBJ2-2,TRBD2,TRBV3-1/TRBV3-2,-,CASSRTSGGAGELFF,TGTGCCAGCAGCCGAACTAGCGGGGGGGCCGGGGAGCTGTTTTTT
TRBJ1-1,-,TRBV7-9,once,CASSLAGGRGTEAFF,TGTGCCAGCAGCCTCGCGGGGGGGCGGGGGACTGAAGCTTTCTTT
TRBJ2-2,-,TRBV27,-,CASSLGGLGTGELFF,TGTGCCAGCAGTTTGGGCGGGCTGGGAACCGGGGAGCTGTTTTTT
TRBJ1-3,-,TRBV6-5,-,CASSTVFSSGNTIYF,TGTGCCAGCAGTACAGTGTTCTCGTCTGGAAACACCATATATTTT
TRBJ1-5,-,TRBV7-6,-,CASSLTDNQPQHF,TGTGCCAGCAGCTTGACAGATAATCAGCCCCAGCATTTT
TRBJ1-2,-,TRBV25-1,-,CASSAQDSSLGYTF,TGTGCCAGCAGTGCCCAGGACAGTTCATTGGGCTACACCTTC
TRBJ2-3,-,TRBV19,-,CASSTGRAGTQYF,TGTGCCAGTAGTACCGGGCGGGCAGGAACGCAGTATTTT
TRBJ2-5,-,TRBV7-2,-,CASSLGAQSQETQYF,TGTGCCAGCAGCTTGGGTGCACAGTCCCAAGAGACCCAGTACTTC
TRBJ2-5,-,TRBV5-1,-,CASSFSLRFQETQYF,TGCGCCAGCAGCTTTAGCCTCCGGTTCCAAGAGACCCAGTACTTC
TRBJ2-7,-,TRBV28,-,CASSWTVFPYEQYF,TGTGCCAGCAGTTGGACAGTCTTTCCCTACGAGCAGTACTTC
TRBJ2-1,TRBD2,TRBV7-2,-,CASSLGGSYNEQFF,TGTGCCAGCAGCTTGGGAGGGTCCTACAATGAGCAGTTCTTC
TRBJ2-1,TRBD2,TRBV24-1,-,CATSPSRTSGIGGNEQFF,TGTGCCACCAGCCCCTCACGGACTAGCGGGATCGGGGGCAATGAGCAGTTCTTC
TRBJ2-7,-,TRBV16,-,CASSHPQGGLREQYF,TGTGCCAGCAGCCACCCACAGGGGGGGCTACGCGAGCAGTACTTC
TRBJ1-1,TRBD1,TRBV24-1,-,CATRGQDKEAFF,TGTGCCACCAGAGGACAGGACAAAGAAGCTTTCTTT
TRBJ1-1,TRBD1,TRBV14,-,CASSQWTGVMNTEAFF,TGTGCCAGCAGCCAATGGACAGGGGTCATGAACACTGAAGCTTTCTTT
TRBJ1-6,TRBD1,TRBV24-1,once,CATSDKSNRDRAIHNSPLHF,TGTGCCACCAGTGACAAATCAAACCGGGACAGGGCGATTCATAATTCACCCCTCCACTTT
TRBJ1-3,-,TRBV28,-,CASSPLYILGTWSLSGNTIYF,TGTGCCAGCAGTCCACTTTATATCCTGGGGACATGGAGCCTCTCTGGAAACACCATATATTTT
TRBJ1-2,TRBD1,TRBV20-1,-,CSASSYRDRGRGSGYTF,TGCAGTGCTAGTTCCTACCGGGACAGGGGGCGCGGGTCGGGCTACACCTTC
TRBJ1-6,-,TRBV7-9,-,CASSLTRGNSPLHF,TGTGCCAGCAGCTTAACCAGGGGTAATTCACCCCTCCACTTT
TRBJ2-3,TRBD2,TRBV9,-,CASSGAPGLAVNTQYF,TGTGCCAGCAGCGGGGCCCCGGGACTAGCGGTAAATACGCAGTATTTT
TRBJ1-2,-,TRBV6-5,-,CASRAGALSGGYTF,TGTGCCAGTAGGGCAGGGGCCTTGAGTGGCGGCTACACCTTC
TRBJ2-3,TRBD2,TRBV18,-,CASSPLPGTSGGMGTQYF,TGTGCCAGCTCACCGTTGCCGGGGACTAGCGGTGGTATGGGTACGCAGTATTTT
TRBJ2-2,TRBD2,TRBV5-1,-,CASSWAGGNTGELFF,TGCGCCAGCAGCTGGGCGGGAGGGAACACCGGGGAGCTGTTTTTT
TRBJ2-3,-,TRBV6-2/TRBV6-3,-,CASSYGGTGTDTQYF,TGTGCCAGCAGTTATGGGGGGACGGGCACAGATACGCAGTATTTT
TRBJ2-1,-,TRBV20-1,-,CSATTNEQFF,TGCAGTGCTACGACTAATGAGCAGTTCTTC
TRBJ2-6,-,TRBV7-9,once,CASSDTGVSRYGLTF,TGTGCCAGCAGCGATACAGGAGTCTCTAGATACGGCCTGACTTTC
TRBJ2-1,-,TRBV21-1,-,CASSNFFAGFNEQFF,TGTGCCAGCAGCAATTTCTTTGCGGGCTTCAATGAGCAGTTCTTC
TRBJ2-1,-,TRBV7-2,-,CASSNKGVGSYNEQFF,TGTGCCAGCAGCAATAAGGGGGTAGGGTCCTACAATGAGCAGTTCTTC
TRBJ1-6,TRBD1,TRBV6-5,-,CASRDRGGNSPLHF,TGTGCCAGCAGGGACAGGGGTGGTAATTCACCCCTCCACTTT
TRBJ2-1,TRBD2,TRBV20-1,-,CSASRVGTSAYNEQFF,TGCAGTGCTAGTAGGGTCGGGACTAGCGCTTACAATGAGCAGTTCTTC
TRBJ2-6,-,TRBV5-1,-,CASSSSRKDFSGANVLTF,TGCGCCAGCAGTTCCTCGCGGAAGGACTTCTCTGGGGCCAACGTCCTGACTTTC
TRBJ1-3,-,TRBV2,-,CASRRQISGNTIYF,TGTGCCAGCAGGCGACAAATCTCTGGAAACACCATATATTTT
TRBJ1-2,-,TRBV7-9,few,CASSLRSVDNYGYTF,TGTGCCAGCAGCTTAAGAAGCGTTGATAACTATGGCTACACCTTC
TRBJ1-4,TRBD1,TRBV28,-,CASTQGGAYEKLFF,TGTGCCAGCACTCAAGGGGGCGCGTATGAAAAACTGTTTTTT